This is a list of T cell receptor beta chains from one sample in a study of CD8+ T cells in alopecia areata. Method: immunoSEQ multiplex PCR; TCRdb's copy keeps in-frame clones and lacks some. Of approximately 220,000 clones detected, 35% to 40% appear once; the ten largest clones hold 0.48%. This specimen was CD4+ T cells sorted from blood, taken between weeks 30 and 35, from a patient treated with tofacitinib. The receptors originated from a human donor with alopecia areata. CDR3s include the opening cysteine and the closing phenylalanine or tryptophan. The D gene is left open where the match is weak. Clone size is shown for a subset of rows, as once, few, many or a class of expanded clone.

D gene	V gene	clone size	J gene	CDR3 protein	CDR3 DNA
.	TRBV13	few	TRBJ2-7	CASSQGTLSEQYF	TGTGCCAGCAGCCAAGGCACCTTAAGCGAGCAGTACTTC
.	TRBV7-9	few	TRBJ2-4	CASSRPGEGNIQYF	TGTGCCAGCAGCCGACCAGGGGAGGGAAACATTCAGTACTTC
TRBD1	TRBV30	once	TRBJ1-1	CALDRGPDTEAFF	TGTGCCTTGGACAGGGGTCCGGACACTGAAGCTTTCTTT
TRBD1	TRBV7-2	.	TRBJ1-1	CASRRRQGGTEAFF	TGTGCCAGCAGACGCAGACAGGGTGGGACTGAAGCTTTCTTT
.	TRBV7-9	.	TRBJ2-2	CASSLDTANTGELFF	TGTGCCAGCAGCTTAGATACCGCGAACACCGGGGAGCTGTTTTTT
.	TRBV5-4	few	TRBJ1-1	CASSLVKNTEAFF	TGTGCCAGCAGCTTGGTCAAGAACACTGAAGCTTTCTTT
.	TRBV5-1	.	TRBJ1-4	CASSLMATGKNEKLFF	TGCGCCAGCAGCTTGATGGCGACAGGCAAGAATGAAAAACTGTTTTTT
TRBD1	TRBV6-1	.	TRBJ1-6	CASSWDSYNSPLHF	TGTGCCAGCAGTTGGGACAGCTATAATTCACCCCTCCACTTT
.	TRBV5-1	few	TRBJ2-7	CASSLARQGDEQYF	TGCGCCAGCAGCTTGGCCCGCCAGGGAGACGAGCAGTACTTC
.	TRBV7-8	.	TRBJ2-1	CASSKEKKDEQFF	TGTGCCAGCAGCAAGGAAAAGAAGGATGAGCAGTTCTTC
.	TRBV30	few	TRBJ2-2	CAWSVPAGNTGELFF	TGTGCCTGGAGTGTACCCGCAGGGAACACCGGGGAGCTGTTTTTT
TRBD1	TRBV15	.	TRBJ2-7	CATSRGQGAGYEQYF	TGTGCCACCAGCCGTGGACAGGGGGCGGGGTACGAGCAGTACTTC
TRBD1	TRBV29-1	.	TRBJ1-5	CSVTDRGSNQPQHF	TGCAGCGTTACGGACAGGGGGAGCAATCAGCCCCAGCATTTT
.	TRBV11-2	.	TRBJ1-5	CASSSSGGSAQPQHF	TGTGCCAGCAGCTCTAGCGGGGGGAGCGCACAGCCCCAGCATTTT
.	TRBV28	.	TRBJ2-1	CASLAPAGNEQFF	TGTGCCAGCCTAGCCCCGGCGGGGAATGAGCAGTTCTTC
TRBD1	TRBV7-9	.	TRBJ2-3	CASSFRDRGDTQYF	TGTGCCAGCAGCTTCCGGGACAGGGGAGATACGCAGTATTTT
.	TRBV30	few	TRBJ2-7	CAWRGSSYEQYF	TGTGCCTGGAGGGGTAGCTCCTACGAGCAGTACTTC
.	TRBV10-2	once	TRBJ2-5	CASSALAETQYF	TGCGCCAGCAGTGCCTTGGCAGAGACCCAGTACTTC
TRBD1	TRBV29-1	.	TRBJ2-3	CSVRTGTDTQYF	TGCAGCGTAAGGACAGGGACAGATACGCAGTATTTT
.	TRBV9	.	TRBJ2-7	CASSARDVGSYEQYF	TGTGCCAGCAGCGCCCGGGACGTTGGCTCCTACGAGCAGTACTTC
TRBD2	TRBV5-1	.	TRBJ2-1	CASSPSSGGFYNEQFF	TGCGCCAGCAGTCCTTCTAGCGGGGGATTTTACAATGAGCAGTTCTTC
.	TRBV29-1	.	TRBJ1-2	CSAIGNNYGYTF	TGCAGCGCCATTGGGAATAACTATGGCTACACCTTC
.	TRBV7-9	.	TRBJ2-5	CASSRDLVTQYF	TGTGCCAGCAGCCGGGATTTAGTCACCCAGTACTTC
TRBD2	TRBV7-9	.	TRBJ2-7	CASSPRLAGVGSYEQYF	TGTGCCAGCAGCCCCAGACTAGCGGGAGTGGGTAGCTACGAGCAGTACTTC
.	TRBV5-1	few	TRBJ1-5	CASSLYGGSNQPQHF	TGCGCCAGCAGCTTGTACGGGGGGAGCAATCAGCCCCAGCATTTT
.	TRBV10-3	few	TRBJ2-6	CAISTSGTGANVLTF	TGTGCCATCAGTACTTCAGGGACTGGGGCCAACGTCCTGACTTTC
.	TRBV9	.	TRBJ1-1	CASSYLPWTEAFF	TGTGCCAGCAGTTACCTCCCGTGGACTGAAGCTTTCTTT
TRBD1	TRBV5-1	.	TRBJ2-7	CASSLFGQGPYEQYF	TGCGCCAGCAGCTTGTTCGGACAGGGCCCCTACGAGCAGTACTTC
.	TRBV4-1	.	TRBJ1-1	CASTGPLKNTEAFF	TGCGCCAGCACCGGACCACTTAAGAACACTGAAGCTTTCTTT
.	TRBV25-1	.	TRBJ2-3	CASSEYMGDTQYF	TGTGCCAGCAGTGAATATATGGGAGATACGCAGTATTTT
TRBD2	TRBV19	few	TRBJ2-1	CASSRPGLAFYNEQFF	TGTGCCAGTAGTAGACCGGGACTAGCATTCTACAATGAGCAGTTCTTC
.	TRBV12-5	.	TRBJ1-2	CASGLVQKLGYTF	TGTGCTAGTGGTTTGGTACAAAAGCTCGGCTACACCTTC
.	TRBV18	once	TRBJ2-3	CASSPQLSRTDTQYF	TGTGCCAGCTCACCACAGCTCAGCCGCACAGATACGCAGTATTTT
TRBD1	TRBV5-1	.	TRBJ1-2	CASSLEQGSPYGYTF	TGCGCCAGCAGCTTGGAACAGGGGTCACCCTATGGCTACACCTTC
.	TRBV7-3	few	TRBJ2-2	CASSFNLLGELFF	TGTGCCAGCAGCTTTAATCTGCTTGGCGAGCTGTTTTTT
TRBD1	TRBV4-2	few	TRBJ2-1	CASSPPGGTEQFF	TGTGCCAGCAGCCCTCCAGGGGGCACTGAGCAGTTCTTC
.	TRBV29-1	.	TRBJ1-1	CSVGGSNTEAFF	TGCAGCGTTGGAGGGTCTAACACTGAAGCTTTCTTT